This TCR beta chain was observed in a study of blood T cells in healthy people across ages. Study observations and caveats: Since the PBMCs were unsorted, naive and antigen-experienced cells could not be conclusively compared.

As regards this clonotype: What it binds is not known.

The extraction recovered at least 5.5 micrograms of total RNA per sample. The V gene's germline CDR1 is MNHNS and CDR2 SASEGT. V lost 6 bases to trimming and J lost 2 bases, with 18 bases between them. This CDR3 has 16 amino acids. A second about 6 to 12 cycle PCR used barcoded and J-beta primers. Each of the cDNA molecules was tagged by a template-switch adaptor with 12 random nucleotides. MiXCR, run by TCRdb on the 5' RACE reads, gives a single entry per CDR3 protein. Of nearly 1 million distinct CDR3 sequences in the sample, 45% to 60% are singletons; the top ten hold 20% to 25%. The sample taken for sequencing was blood. The chain joins TRBV6-1 to TRBJ2-3; D perhaps matches TRBD2 (7 bases). The clonotype was recovered from a woman aged 60-75 years in good health. CDR3 coding DNA: TGTGCCAGCAGCCGACGAGCGGGGACACCCACAGATACGCAGTATTTT. Amino acids: CASSRRAGTPTDTQYF.